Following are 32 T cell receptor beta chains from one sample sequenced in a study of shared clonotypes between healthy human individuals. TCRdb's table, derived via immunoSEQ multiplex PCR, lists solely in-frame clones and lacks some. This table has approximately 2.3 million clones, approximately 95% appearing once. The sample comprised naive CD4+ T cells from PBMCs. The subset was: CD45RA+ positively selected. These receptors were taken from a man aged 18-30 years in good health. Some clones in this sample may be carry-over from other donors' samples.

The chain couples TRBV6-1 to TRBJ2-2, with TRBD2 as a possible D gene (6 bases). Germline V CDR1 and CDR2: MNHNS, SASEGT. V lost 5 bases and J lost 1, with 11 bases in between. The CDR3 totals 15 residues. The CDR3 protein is CASSQMGGNTGELFF. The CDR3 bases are TGTGCCAGCAGTCAAATGGGGGGGAACACCGGGGAGCTGTTTTTT.

The CDR3 here is CASKIGTAQETQYF. The CDR3 bases are TGCGCCAGCAAAATCGGGACAGCCCAAGAGACCCAGTACTTC. V usage is TRBV5-1 and J usage is TRBJ2-5; 7 positions agree with TRBD1. V lost 6 bases to trimming and J lost 1 base; unmatched junction nucleotides: 6. The CDR3 is 14 amino acids. CDR1 and CDR2 (germline): SGHRS, YFSETQ.

The CDR3 spells CASSLNNGNTIYF. The CDR3 DNA sequence: TGTGCCAGCAGCTTGAATAATGGAAACACCATATATTTT. This chain connects TRBV7-6 to TRBJ1-3; D remains ambiguous. This CDR3 contains 13 residues. Germline V CDR1 and CDR2: SGHVS, FNYEAQ. Between the trimmed V and J ends, which lost 3 bases and 3 bases, there was a span of 6 bases.

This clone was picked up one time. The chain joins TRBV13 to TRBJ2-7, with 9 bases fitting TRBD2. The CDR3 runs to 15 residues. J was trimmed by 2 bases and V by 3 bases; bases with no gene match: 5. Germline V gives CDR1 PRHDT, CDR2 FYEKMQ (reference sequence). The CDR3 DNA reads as TGTGCCAGCAGCTTCATGACTAGCGGCCCCTACGAGCAGTACTTC. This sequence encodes CASSFMTSGPYEQYF.

CDR3 loop: CASGFADRGYGYTF. CDR3 coding DNA: TGCGCCAGCGGATTCGCCGACAGAGGGTATGGCTACACCTTC. The chain couples TRBV5-1 to TRBJ1-2; possible D gene TRBD1, 5 bases. The CDR3 runs to 14 residues. Germline V gene data show CDR1 as SGHRS and CDR2 as YFSETQ. Between the trimmed V and J ends, which lost 7 bases and 5 bases, there was a span of 18 bases.

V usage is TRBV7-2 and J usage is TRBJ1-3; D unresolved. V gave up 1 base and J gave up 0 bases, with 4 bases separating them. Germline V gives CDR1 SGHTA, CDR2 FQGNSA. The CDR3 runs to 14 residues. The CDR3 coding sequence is TGTGCCAGCAGCTTAGGGGACTCTGGAAACACCATATATTTT. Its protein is CASSLGDSGNTIYF. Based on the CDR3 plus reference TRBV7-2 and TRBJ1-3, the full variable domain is GAGVSQSPSNKVTEKGKDVELRCDPISGHTALYWYRQSLGQGLEFLIYFQGNSAPDKSGLPSDRFSAERTGGSVSTLTIQRTQQEDSAVYLCASSLGDSGNTIYFGEGSWLTVV.

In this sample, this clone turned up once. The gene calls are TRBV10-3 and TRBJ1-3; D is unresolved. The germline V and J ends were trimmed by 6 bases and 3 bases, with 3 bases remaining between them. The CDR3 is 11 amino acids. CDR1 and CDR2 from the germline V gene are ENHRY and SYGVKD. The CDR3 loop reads CAIRDGNTIYF. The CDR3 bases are TGTGCCATCAGAGATGGAAACACCATATATTTT.

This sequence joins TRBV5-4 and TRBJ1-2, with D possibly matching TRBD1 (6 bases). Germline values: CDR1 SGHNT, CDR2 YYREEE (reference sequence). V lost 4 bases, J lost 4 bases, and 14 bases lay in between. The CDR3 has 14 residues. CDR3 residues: CASSPRNRAYGYTF. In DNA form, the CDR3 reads TGTGCCAGCAGCCCCCGGAACAGGGCCTATGGCTACACCTTC.

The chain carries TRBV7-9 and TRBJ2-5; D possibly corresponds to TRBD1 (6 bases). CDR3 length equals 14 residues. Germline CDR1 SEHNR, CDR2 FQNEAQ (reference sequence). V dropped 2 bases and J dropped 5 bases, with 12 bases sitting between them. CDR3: CASSLLQGIETQYF. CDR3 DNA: TGTGCCAGCAGCTTACTTCAGGGGATCGAGACCCAGTACTTC.

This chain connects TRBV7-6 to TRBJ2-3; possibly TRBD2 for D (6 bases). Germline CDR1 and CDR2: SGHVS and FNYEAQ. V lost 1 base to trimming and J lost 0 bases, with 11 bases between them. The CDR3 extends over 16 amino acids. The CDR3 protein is CASSLGAGTSTDTQYF. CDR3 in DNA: TGTGCCAGCAGCTTAGGGGCGGGGACTAGCACAGATACGCAGTATTTT.

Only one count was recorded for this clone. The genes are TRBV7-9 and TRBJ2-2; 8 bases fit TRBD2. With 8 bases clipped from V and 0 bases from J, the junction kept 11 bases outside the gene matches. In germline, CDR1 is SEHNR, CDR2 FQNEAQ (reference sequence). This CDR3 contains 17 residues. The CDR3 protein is CASPSGTRGSNTGELFF. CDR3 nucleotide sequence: TGTGCCAGCCCCTCCGGGACTAGGGGCTCGAACACCGGGGAGCTGTTTTTT.

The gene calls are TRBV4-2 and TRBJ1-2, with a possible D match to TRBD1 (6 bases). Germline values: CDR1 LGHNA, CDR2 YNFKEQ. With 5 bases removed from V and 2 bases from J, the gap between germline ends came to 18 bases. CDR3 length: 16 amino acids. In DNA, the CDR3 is TGTGCCAGCAGCATCATAGGGGGACCCCCCAACTATGGCTACACCTTC. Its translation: CASSIIGGPPNYGYTF.

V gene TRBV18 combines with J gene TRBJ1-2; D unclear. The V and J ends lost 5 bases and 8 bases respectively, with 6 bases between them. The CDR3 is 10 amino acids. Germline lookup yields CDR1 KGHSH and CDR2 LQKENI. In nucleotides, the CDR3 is TGTGCCAGCTCAGGGGAAGGCTACACCTTC. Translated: CASSGEGYTF.

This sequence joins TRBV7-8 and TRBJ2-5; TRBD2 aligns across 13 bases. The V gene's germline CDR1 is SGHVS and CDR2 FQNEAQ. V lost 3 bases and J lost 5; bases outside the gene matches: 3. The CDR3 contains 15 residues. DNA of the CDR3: TGTGCCAGCAGCTTGGGACTAGCGGGGACGGAGACCCAGTACTTC. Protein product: CASSLGLAGTETQYF.

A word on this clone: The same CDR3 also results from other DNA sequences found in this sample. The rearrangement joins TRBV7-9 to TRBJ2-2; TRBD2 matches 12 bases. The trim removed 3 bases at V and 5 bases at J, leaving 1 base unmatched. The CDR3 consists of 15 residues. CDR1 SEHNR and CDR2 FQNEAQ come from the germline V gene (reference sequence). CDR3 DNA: TGTGCCAGCAGCTTGGGGACTAGCGGGACCGGGGAGCTGTTTTTT. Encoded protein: CASSLGTSGTGELFF.

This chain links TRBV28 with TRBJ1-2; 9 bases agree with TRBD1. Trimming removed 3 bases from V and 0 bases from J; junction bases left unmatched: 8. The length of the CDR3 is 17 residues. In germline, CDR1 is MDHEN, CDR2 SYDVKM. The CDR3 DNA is TGTGCCAGCAGTTTTAATGGGGGACAGGGTGCTAACTATGGCTACACCTTC. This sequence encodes CASSFNGGQGANYGYTF.

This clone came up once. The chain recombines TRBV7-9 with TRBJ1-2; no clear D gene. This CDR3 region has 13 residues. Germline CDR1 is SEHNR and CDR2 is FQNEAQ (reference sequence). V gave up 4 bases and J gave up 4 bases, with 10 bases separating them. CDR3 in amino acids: CASSSGFSYGYTF. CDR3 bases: TGTGCCAGCAGCTCGGGATTTTCCTATGGCTACACCTTC.

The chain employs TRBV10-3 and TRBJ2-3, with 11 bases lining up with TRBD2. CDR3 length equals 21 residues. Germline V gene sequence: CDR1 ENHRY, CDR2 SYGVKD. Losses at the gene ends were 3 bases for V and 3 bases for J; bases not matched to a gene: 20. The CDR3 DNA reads TGTGCCATCAGTGAAGTATTCGGACTAGCGGGTTCTCAGACACCAACAGATACGCAGTATTTT. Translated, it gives CAISEVFGLAGSQTPTDTQYF.

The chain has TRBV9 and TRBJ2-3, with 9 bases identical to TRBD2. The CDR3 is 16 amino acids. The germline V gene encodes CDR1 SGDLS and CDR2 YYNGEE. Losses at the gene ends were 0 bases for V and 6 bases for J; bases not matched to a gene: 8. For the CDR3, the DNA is TGTGCCAGCAGCGTAGATGGTAGCGGGAGAGTGGATACGCAGTATTTT. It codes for CASSVDGSGRVDTQYF.

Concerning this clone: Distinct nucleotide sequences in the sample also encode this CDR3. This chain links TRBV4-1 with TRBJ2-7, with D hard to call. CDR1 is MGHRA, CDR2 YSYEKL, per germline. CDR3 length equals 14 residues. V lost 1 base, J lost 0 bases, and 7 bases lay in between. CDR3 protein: CASSQVAVSYEQYF. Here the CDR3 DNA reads TGCGCCAGCAGCCAAGTGGCGGTCTCCTACGAGCAGTACTTC.

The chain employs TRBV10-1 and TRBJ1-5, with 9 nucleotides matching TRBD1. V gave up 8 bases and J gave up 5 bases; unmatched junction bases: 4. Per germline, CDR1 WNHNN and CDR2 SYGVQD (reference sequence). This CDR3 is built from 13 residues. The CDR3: CASCTGGHQPQHF. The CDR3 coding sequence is TGCGCCAGCTGTACAGGGGGCCATCAGCCCCAGCATTTT.

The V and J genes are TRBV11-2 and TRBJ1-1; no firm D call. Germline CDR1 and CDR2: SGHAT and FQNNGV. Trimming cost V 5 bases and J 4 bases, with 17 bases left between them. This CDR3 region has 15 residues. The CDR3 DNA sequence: TGTGCCAGCAGCCCCCGCCTCGGAGAGGCCACTGAAGCTTTCTTT. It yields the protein CASSPRLGEATEAFF.

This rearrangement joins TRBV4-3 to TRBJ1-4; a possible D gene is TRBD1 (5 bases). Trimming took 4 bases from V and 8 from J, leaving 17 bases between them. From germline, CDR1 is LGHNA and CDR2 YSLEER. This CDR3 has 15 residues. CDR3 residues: CASSRGTAGSEKLFF. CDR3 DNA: TGCGCCAGCAGCCGGGGGACGGCGGGTTCGGAAAAACTGTTTTTT.

The DNA for the CDR3 is TGTGCCAGCAGTCCTCGGACAGGGACGGTCTCCGGGGAGCTGTTTTTT. Translation: CASSPRTGTVSGELFF. The chain has TRBV27 and TRBJ2-2, with 8 bases that match TRBD1. Germline trimming cut 5 bases from V and 6 bases from J; bases unmatched to any gene: 11. Germline assignment: CDR1 MNHEY and CDR2 SMNVEV (reference sequence). The CDR3 totals 16 residues.

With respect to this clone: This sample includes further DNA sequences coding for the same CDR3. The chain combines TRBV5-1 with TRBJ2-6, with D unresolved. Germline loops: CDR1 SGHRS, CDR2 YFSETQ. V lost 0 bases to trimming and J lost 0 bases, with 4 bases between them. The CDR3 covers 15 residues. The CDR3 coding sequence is TGCGCCAGCAGCTTGGGAGTCTCTGGGGCCAACGTCCTGACTTTC. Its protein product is CASSLGVSGANVLTF.

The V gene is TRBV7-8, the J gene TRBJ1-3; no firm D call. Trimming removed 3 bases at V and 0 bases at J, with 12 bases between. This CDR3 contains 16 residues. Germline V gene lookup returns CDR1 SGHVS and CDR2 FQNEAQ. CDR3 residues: CASSFISTGSGNTIYF. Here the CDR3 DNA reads TGTGCCAGCAGCTTTATCAGTACGGGCTCTGGAAACACCATATATTTT.

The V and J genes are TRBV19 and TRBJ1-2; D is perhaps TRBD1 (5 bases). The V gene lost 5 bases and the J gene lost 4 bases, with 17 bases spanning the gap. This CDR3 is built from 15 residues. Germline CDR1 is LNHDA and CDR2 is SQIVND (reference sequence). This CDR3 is CASSPRDRELYGYTF. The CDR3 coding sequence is TGTGCCAGTAGTCCCAGGGACCGAGAGCTCTATGGCTACACCTTC. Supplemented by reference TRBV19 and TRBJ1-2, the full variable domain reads DGGITQSPKYLFRKEGQNVTLSCEQNLNHDAMYWYRQDPGQGLRLIYYSQIVNDFQKGDIAEGYSVSREKKESFPLTVTSAQKNPTAFYLCASSPRDRELYGYTFGSGTRLTVV.

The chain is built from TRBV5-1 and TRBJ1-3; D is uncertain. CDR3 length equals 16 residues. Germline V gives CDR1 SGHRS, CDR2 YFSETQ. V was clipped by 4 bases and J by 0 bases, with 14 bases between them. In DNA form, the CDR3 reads TGCGCCAGCAGCCCCTGGACCCGGAACTCTGGAAACACCATATATTTT. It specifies CASSPWTRNSGNTIYF. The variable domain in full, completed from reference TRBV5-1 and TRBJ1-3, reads KAGVTQTPRYLIKTRGQQVTLSCSPISGHRSVSWYQQTPGQGLQFLFEYFSETQRNKGNFPGRFSGRQFSNSRSEMNVSTLELGDSALYLCASSPWTRNSGNTIYFGEGSWLTVV.

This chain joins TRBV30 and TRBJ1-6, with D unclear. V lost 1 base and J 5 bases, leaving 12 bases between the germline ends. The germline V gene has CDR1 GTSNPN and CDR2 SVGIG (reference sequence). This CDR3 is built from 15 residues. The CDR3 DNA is TGTGCCTGGAGTGGAGGGCTGCTAAATAATTCACCCCTCCACTTT. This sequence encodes CAWSGGLLNNSPLHF. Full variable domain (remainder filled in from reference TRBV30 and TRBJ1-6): SQTIHQWPATLVQPVGSPLSLECTVEGTSNPNLYWYRQAAGRGLQLLFYSVGIGQISSEVPQNLSASRPQDRQFILSSKKLLLSDSGFYLCAWSGGLLNNSPLHFGNGTRLTVT.

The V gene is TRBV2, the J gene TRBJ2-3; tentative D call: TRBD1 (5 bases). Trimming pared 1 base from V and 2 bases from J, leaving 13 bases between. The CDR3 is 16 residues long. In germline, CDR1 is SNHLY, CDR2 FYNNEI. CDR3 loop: CASSEEVGHHTDTQYF. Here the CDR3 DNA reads TGTGCCAGCAGTGAAGAAGTGGGGCACCACACAGATACGCAGTATTTT.

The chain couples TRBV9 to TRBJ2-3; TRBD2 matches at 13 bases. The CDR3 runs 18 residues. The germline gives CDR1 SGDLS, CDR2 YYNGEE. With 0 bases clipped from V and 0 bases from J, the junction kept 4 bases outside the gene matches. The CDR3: CASSVGWTSGGSTDTQYF. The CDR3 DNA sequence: TGTGCCAGCAGCGTAGGGTGGACTAGCGGGGGTAGCACAGATACGCAGTATTTT. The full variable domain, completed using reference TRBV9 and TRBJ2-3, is DSGVTQTPKHLITATGQRVTLRCSPRSGDLSVYWYQQSLDQGLQFLIQYYNGEERAKGNILERFSAQQFPDLHSELNLSSLELGDSALYFCASSVGWTSGGSTDTQYFGPGTRLTVL.

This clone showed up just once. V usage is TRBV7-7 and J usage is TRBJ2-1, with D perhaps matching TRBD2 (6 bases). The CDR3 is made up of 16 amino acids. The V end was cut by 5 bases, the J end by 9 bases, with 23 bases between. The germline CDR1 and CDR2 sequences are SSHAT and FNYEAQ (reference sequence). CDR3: CASSLNAGSRLTEQFF. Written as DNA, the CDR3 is TGTGCCAGCAGCCTTAACGCCGGGAGTCGCCTCACTGAGCAGTTCTTC.